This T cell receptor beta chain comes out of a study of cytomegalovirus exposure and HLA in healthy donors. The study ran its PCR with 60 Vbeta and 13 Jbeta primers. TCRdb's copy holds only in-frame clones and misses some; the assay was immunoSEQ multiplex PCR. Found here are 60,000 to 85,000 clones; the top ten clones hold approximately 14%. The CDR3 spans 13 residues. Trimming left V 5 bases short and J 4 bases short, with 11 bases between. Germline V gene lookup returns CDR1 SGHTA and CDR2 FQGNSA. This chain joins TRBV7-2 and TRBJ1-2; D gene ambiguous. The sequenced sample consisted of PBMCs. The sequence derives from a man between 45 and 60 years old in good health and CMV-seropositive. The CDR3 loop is CASSPQQSYGYTF. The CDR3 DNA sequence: TGTGCCAGCAGCCCACAACAGAGCTATGGCTACACCTTC.